The subject of this entry is one T cell receptor beta chain. Its specificity is not known. Rectal tissue came from one to two pinch biopsies taken at colonoscopy. Controls had normal endoscopy and no IBD diagnosis within a year. The data stem from a study of pediatric ulcerative colitis. From germline, CDR1 is MNHNY and CDR2 SVGAGI (reference sequence). With 1 base clipped from V and 3 bases from J, the junction kept 2 bases outside the gene matches. The CDR3 is made up of 16 amino acids. General study points: This repertoire reflects total lymphocytes rather than subpopulations like regulatory T cells.

Each sample received Survey-level depth of up to 500,000 reads. Some clones are missing from TCRdb's copy, which holds only in-frame ones; the method was immunoSEQ multiplex PCR. The sample shows 15,000 to 20,000 clones, 80% of them seen only once. This clonotype originated in a boy between 10 and 17 years old who was a control in a study of pediatric ulcerative colitis. The chain combines TRBV6-6 with TRBJ2-2, with 10 bases fitting TRBD1. Sequencing was done on a sample of gut tissue. In DNA form, the CDR3 reads TGTGCCAGCAGTTACTGGGACAGGGGCGACACCGGGGAGCTGTTTTTT. This sequence encodes CASSYWDRGDTGELFF.